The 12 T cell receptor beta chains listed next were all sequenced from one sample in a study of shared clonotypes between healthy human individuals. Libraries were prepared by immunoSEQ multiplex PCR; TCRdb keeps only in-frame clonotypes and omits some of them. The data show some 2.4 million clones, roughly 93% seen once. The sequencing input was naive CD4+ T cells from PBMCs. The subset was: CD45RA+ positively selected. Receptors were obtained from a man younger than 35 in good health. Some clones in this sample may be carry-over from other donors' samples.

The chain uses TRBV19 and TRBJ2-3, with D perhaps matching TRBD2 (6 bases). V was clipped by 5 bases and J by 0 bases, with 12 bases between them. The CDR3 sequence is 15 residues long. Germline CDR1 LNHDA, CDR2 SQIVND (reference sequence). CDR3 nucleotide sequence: TGTGCCAGTAGTCCCCGGAGGGTAAGCACAGATACGCAGTATTTT. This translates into CASSPRRVSTDTQYF.

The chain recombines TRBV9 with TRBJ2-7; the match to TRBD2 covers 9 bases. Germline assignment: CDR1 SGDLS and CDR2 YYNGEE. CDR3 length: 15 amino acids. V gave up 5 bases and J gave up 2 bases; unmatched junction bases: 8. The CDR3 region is CASSAGSGRTYEQYF. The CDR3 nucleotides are TGTGCCAGCAGTGCCGGTAGCGGGAGAACCTACGAGCAGTACTTC.

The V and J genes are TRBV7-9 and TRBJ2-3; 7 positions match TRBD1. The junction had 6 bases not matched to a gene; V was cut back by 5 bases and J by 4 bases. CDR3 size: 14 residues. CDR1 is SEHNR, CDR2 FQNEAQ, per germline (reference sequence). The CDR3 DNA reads TGTGCCAGCAGCCTTCGACAGGGCGCAGATACGCAGTATTTT. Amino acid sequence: CASSLRQGADTQYF.

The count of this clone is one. The CDR3 region has the DNA TGTGCCAGCAGCTTGAAACTGACAGGCGTCTATGGCTACACCTTC. Translating gives CASSLKLTGVYGYTF. V gene TRBV5-6 combines with J gene TRBJ1-2; weak D call: TRBD1 (6 bases). The CDR3 totals 15 residues. Germline loops: CDR1 SGHDT, CDR2 YYEEEE. Trimming removed 1 base from V and 4 bases from J, with 14 bases in between.

In nucleotides, the CDR3 is TGCAGCGTTCTCGGACAGAGGAGCTCCTACGAGCAGTACTTC. It translates to CSVLGQRSSYEQYF. The rearrangement joins TRBV29-1 to TRBJ2-7, with D perhaps matching TRBD1 (6 bases). The CDR3 runs 14 residues. The germline V and J ends were trimmed by 5 bases and 0 bases, with 14 bases remaining between them. Looked up from germline, CDR1 is SQVTM and CDR2 is ANQGSEA.

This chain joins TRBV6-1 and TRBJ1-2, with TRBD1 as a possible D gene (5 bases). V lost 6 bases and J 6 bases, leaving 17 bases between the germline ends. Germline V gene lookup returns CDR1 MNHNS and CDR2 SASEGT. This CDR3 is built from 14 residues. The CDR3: CASRPGPSPNGYTF. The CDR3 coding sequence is TGTGCCAGCAGACCGGGACCATCCCCCAATGGCTACACCTTC.

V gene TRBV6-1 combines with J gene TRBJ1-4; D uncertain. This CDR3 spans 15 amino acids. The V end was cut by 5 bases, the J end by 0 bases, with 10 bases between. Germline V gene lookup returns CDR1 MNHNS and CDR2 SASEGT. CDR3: CASSPWSTTNEKLFF. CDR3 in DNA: TGTGCCAGCAGTCCTTGGTCGACAACTAATGAAAAACTGTTTTTT.

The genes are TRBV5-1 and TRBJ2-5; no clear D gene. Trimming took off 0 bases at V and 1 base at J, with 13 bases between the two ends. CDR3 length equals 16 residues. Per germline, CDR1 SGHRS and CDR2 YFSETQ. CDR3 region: CASSLGAAARQETQYF. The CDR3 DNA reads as TGCGCCAGCAGCTTGGGGGCGGCGGCCCGCCAAGAGACCCAGTACTTC.

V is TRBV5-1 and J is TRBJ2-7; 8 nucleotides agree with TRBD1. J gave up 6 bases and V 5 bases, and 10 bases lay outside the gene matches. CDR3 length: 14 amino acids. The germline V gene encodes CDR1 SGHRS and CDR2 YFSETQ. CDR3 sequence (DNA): TGCGCCAGCAGGCCCGGGACAGGAGAGACCGAGCAGTACTTC. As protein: CASRPGTGETEQYF.

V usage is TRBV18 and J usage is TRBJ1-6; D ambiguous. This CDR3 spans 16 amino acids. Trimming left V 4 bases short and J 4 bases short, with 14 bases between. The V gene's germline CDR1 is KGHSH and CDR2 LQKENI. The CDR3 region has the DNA TGTGCCAGCTCACTTTCCAGGTCCCCTTATAATTCACCCCTCCACTTT. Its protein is CASSLSRSPYNSPLHF.

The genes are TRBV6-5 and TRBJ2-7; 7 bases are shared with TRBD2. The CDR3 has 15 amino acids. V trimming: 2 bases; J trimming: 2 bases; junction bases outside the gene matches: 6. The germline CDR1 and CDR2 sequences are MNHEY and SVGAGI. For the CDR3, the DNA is TGTGCCAGCAGTTACGAGAGGGGAGGGACCTACGAGCAGTACTTC. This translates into CASSYERGGTYEQYF.

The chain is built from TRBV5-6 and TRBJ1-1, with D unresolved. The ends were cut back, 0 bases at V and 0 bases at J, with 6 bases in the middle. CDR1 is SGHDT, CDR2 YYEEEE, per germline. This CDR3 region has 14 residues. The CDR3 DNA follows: TGTGCCAGCAGCTTGGATCCCTTGAACACTGAAGCTTTCTTT. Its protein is CASSLDPLNTEAFF.